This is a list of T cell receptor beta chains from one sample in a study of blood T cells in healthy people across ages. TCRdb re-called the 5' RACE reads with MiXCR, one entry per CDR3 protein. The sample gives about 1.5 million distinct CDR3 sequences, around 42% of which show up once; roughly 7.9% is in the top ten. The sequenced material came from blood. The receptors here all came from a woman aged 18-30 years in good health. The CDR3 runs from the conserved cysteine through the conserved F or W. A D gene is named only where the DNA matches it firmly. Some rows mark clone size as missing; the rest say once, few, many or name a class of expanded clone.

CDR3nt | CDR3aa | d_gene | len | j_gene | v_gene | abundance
TGTGCCAGCAGTTTACCCCCTCCGGACAAAAACATTCAGTACTTC | CASSLPPPDKNIQYF | NA | 15 | TRBJ2-4 | TRBV12-3/TRBV12-4 | NA
TGTGCCAGCAGTGAAGCGATGGGCAGACTTAATGAAAAACTGTTTTTT | CASSEAMGRLNEKLFF | NA | 16 | TRBJ1-4 | TRBV6-1 | NA
TGTGCCAGCAGTTTAGATGTTGGAATCTACGAGCAGTACTTC | CASSLDVGIYEQYF | NA | 14 | TRBJ2-7 | TRBV12-3/TRBV12-4 | few
TGCAGTGCTGACGGTAGCGGTAGCACAGATACGCAGTATTTT | CSADGSGSTDTQYF | NA | 14 | TRBJ2-3 | TRBV20-1 | few
TGTGCCACCAGCAGAGCCCATAGCGGGGGGCCCACAGATACGCAGTATTTT | CATSRAHSGGPTDTQYF | TRBD2 | 17 | TRBJ2-3 | TRBV15 | NA
TGCGCCAGCAAAAGAGGACAGGACACAGATACGCAGTATTTT | CASKRGQDTDTQYF | TRBD1 | 14 | TRBJ2-3 | TRBV5-1 | few
TGTGCCAGCAGTCCCGGGACAGAGAACACTGAAGCTTTCTTT | CASSPGTENTEAFF | TRBD1 | 14 | TRBJ1-1 | TRBV27 | many
TGTGCCAGCAGCCCCCGGGGACTAGCGGGAGCGGATGAGCAGTTCTTC | CASSPRGLAGADEQFF | TRBD2 | 16 | TRBJ2-1 | TRBV12-3/TRBV12-4 | NA
TGTGCCAGCAGCGTAGGCCAGACTAGCGGGAGAACAGATACGCAGTATTTT | CASSVGQTSGRTDTQYF | TRBD2 | 17 | TRBJ2-3 | TRBV9 | NA
TGCAGTGCTCCTCACCTCGGGGGTCCTAGCAATCAGCCCCAGCATTTT | CSAPHLGGPSNQPQHF | NA | 16 | TRBJ1-5 | TRBV20-1 | NA
TGCGCCAGCAGCTTGTCACCAGCGGGGAGCCAAGAGACCCAGTACTTC | CASSLSPAGSQETQYF | TRBD2 | 16 | TRBJ2-5 | TRBV5-1 | NA
TGTGCCAGCAGCCAAGATCCCAACTCAGGGGCGGATACGCAGTATTTT | CASSQDPNSGADTQYF | NA | 16 | TRBJ2-3 | TRBV4-2 | few
TGTGCCAGCAGTTACTACGGGTCGGGGGACGAGACCCAGTACTTC | CASSYYGSGDETQYF | NA | 15 | TRBJ2-5 | TRBV6-2/TRBV6-3 | few
TGTGCCAGCAGCTTGGGAAGGGACAAACCAACCTACGAGCAGTACTTC | CASSLGRDKPTYEQYF | NA | 16 | TRBJ2-7 | TRBV5-4 | NA
TGCAGTGCTAGAGATCAAGTGGGGCGGGGGGACCCCTCTGAGCAGTTCTTC | CSARDQVGRGDPSEQFF | TRBD2 | 17 | TRBJ2-1 | TRBV20-1 | few
TGTGCCAGCAGCTTAGTATCGGGAGGACCCAATGAGCAGTTCTTC | CASSLVSGGPNEQFF | TRBD2 | 15 | TRBJ2-1 | TRBV11-2 | few
TGCGCCAGCAGCTTGGAGTACAGGGTCCACGAGCAGTACTTC | CASSLEYRVHEQYF | NA | 14 | TRBJ2-7 | TRBV5-1 | few
TGTGCCAGCGTTAGACCGGAGATAGGGGACAATGAGCAGTACTTC | CASVRPEIGDNEQYF | NA | 15 | TRBJ2-5 | TRBV2 | NA
TGTACCAGCAGTTCCGGGACGGTCCCCTATGGCTACACCTTC | CTSSSGTVPYGYTF | NA | 14 | TRBJ1-2 | TRBV12-3/TRBV12-4 | NA
TGTGCCAGCAGCCAACTAGGCACTGAGCAGTTCTTC | CASSQLGTEQFF | NA | 12 | TRBJ2-1 | TRBV3-1 | NA
TGCGCCAGCAGCCACACCACAGAATACGAGCAGTACTTC | CASSHTTEYEQYF | NA | 13 | TRBJ2-7 | TRBV4-1 | many
TGTGCCAGCAGCTTAAGTGGGCGAATCGATCCCGATACGCAGTATTTT | CASSLSGRIDPDTQYF | NA | 16 | TRBJ2-3 | TRBV7-2 | few
TGTGCCACCAGTGAGAGGGGTTTCGCAGGTACGTCCTACGAGCAGTACTTC | CATSERGFAGTSYEQYF | NA | 17 | TRBJ2-7 | TRBV24-1 | few
TGCAGTGCTCCACCTAGGACAGGTGCTTCACCCCTCCACTTT | CSAPPRTGASPLHF | TRBD1 | 14 | TRBJ1-6 | TRBV20-1 | NA
TGTGCCAGTAGTACCCACGAGGGTAGCGGGTACGAGCAGTACTTC | CASSTHEGSGYEQYF | TRBD2 | 15 | TRBJ2-7 | TRBV19 | NA
TGTGCCAGCAGTTTATGGGGGGCCCGCAACACCGGGGAGCTGTTTTTT | CASSLWGARNTGELFF | NA | 16 | TRBJ2-2 | TRBV28 | NA
TGCGCCAGCAGCCAGGCGGGGACAGCCTTTTACGAGCAGTACTTC | CASSQAGTAFYEQYF | NA | 15 | TRBJ2-7 | TRBV4-1 | few
TGTGCCATCAGTGAAGGACCGTTGGGGGAGACCCAGTACTTC | CAISEGPLGETQYF | NA | 14 | TRBJ2-5 | TRBV10-3 | NA
TGTGCCAGCAAGTCGCAATCGGGGGGGCCCAGCAATGAGCAGTTCTTC | CASKSQSGGPSNEQFF | TRBD2 | 16 | TRBJ2-1 | TRBV2 | NA